A single sample is the source of the 10 T cell receptor beta chains below, sequenced in a study of blood T cells in healthy people across ages. Next came a second PCR, run for about 6 to 12 cycles, which used a sample-barcoded 5' primer along with a J-beta primer mix. Each CDR3 protein gets one entry after TCRdb re-called the 5' RACE reads with MiXCR. The table lists 1.5 million to 2 million distinct CDR3 sequences, over 25% of them singletons. Sequenced: blood. Receptors were obtained from a woman in her thirties in good health.

The sample holds one count of this clonotype. The chain employs TRBV7-9 and TRBJ2-3; a possible D gene is TRBD2 (5 bases). This CDR3 is 15 amino acids long. The V end was cut by 5 bases, the J end by 2 bases, with 14 bases between. Germline CDR1 reads SEHNR; CDR2 reads FQNEAQ (reference sequence). CDR3 nucleotides: TGTGCCAGCAGCCTACGCGGGCTACCCACAGATACGCAGTATTTT. It specifies CASSLRGLPTDTQYF. The whole variable domain, remainder taken from reference TRBV7-9 and TRBJ2-3, is DTGVSQNPRHKITKRGQNVTFRCDPISEHNRLYWYRQTLGQGPEFLTYFQNEAQLEKSRLLSDRFSAERPKGSFSTLEIQRTEQGDSAMYLCASSLRGLPTDTQYFGPGTRLTVL.

A few counts support this clonotype. The chain carries TRBV29-1 and TRBJ1-6; tentatively, D is TRBD1 (5 bases). Trimming shortened V by 4 bases and J by 0 bases, and 13 bases separated the two germline ends. The CDR3 totals 16 residues. Germline V gene sequence: CDR1 SQVTM, CDR2 ANQGSEA. The CDR3 bases are TGCAGCGTTGGGGACGGTTTGGGCTCCTATAATTCACCCCTCCACTTT. Protein sequence: CSVGDGLGSYNSPLHF.

The V gene is TRBV6-5, the J gene TRBJ1-5; D remains ambiguous. Germline V lookup: CDR1 MNHEY, CDR2 SVGAGI. The CDR3 loop spans 13 amino acids. V lost 4 bases to trimming and J lost 3 bases, with 7 bases between them. DNA of the CDR3: TGTGCCAGCAGTTGCCGCTCCAATCAGCCCCAGCATTTT. It encodes CASSCRSNQPQHF.

This clonotype was counted at least ten times. The chain joins TRBV24-1 to TRBJ2-6; a possible D gene is TRBD2 (5 bases). Germline lookup yields CDR1 KGHDR and CDR2 SFDVKD. V was shortened by 4 bases and J by 1 base, with 10 bases between the two germline ends. There are 16 residues in the CDR3. The CDR3 protein is CATSDRRGSGANVLTF. The CDR3 DNA follows: TGTGCCACCAGTGACCGTCGGGGTTCTGGGGCCAACGTCCTGACTTTC.

This clonotype was seen ten or more times. The rearrangement joins TRBV20-1 to TRBJ1-5; D uncertain. This CDR3 has 13 residues. Looked up from germline, CDR1 is DFQATT and CDR2 is SNEGSKA (reference sequence). Trimming pared 3 bases from V and 5 bases from J, leaving 11 bases between. The CDR3, as DNA: TGCAGTGCTAGGAACAGCATACATCAGCCCCAGCATTTT. Its protein product is CSARNSIHQPQHF.

This rearrangement joins TRBV6-5 to TRBJ2-2, with a tentative D call TRBD1 (5 bases). CDR3 length: 13 residues. CDR1 is MNHEY, CDR2 SVGAGI, per germline. The V gene lost 6 bases and the J gene lost 7 bases, with 12 bases spanning the gap. Here the CDR3 DNA reads TGTGCCAGCAGCCCCGCAGGGCGCGGGGAGCTGTTTTTT. As protein: CASSPAGRGELFF.

This chain connects TRBV12-5 to TRBJ2-2, with 9 bases that match TRBD1. After removal of 2 bases from V and 7 bases from J, the junction contained 5 bases not matched to a gene. The germline V gene encodes CDR1 LGHNT and CDR2 FRNRAP. There are 15 residues in the CDR3. CDR3 DNA: TGTGCTAGTGGTTTGCTACAGGGGGCCATCGGGGAGCTGTTTTTT. Amino acids: CASGLLQGAIGELFF.

This clonotype was observed a handful of times. The V call is TRBV7-2, the J call TRBJ2-7; D perhaps matches TRBD1 (6 bases). CDR3 length: 14 residues. Looked up from germline, CDR1 is SGHTA and CDR2 is FQGNSA. Trimming pared 4 bases from V and 6 bases from J, leaving 16 bases between. For the CDR3, the DNA is TGTGCCAGCAGCTCCTCCGGGACAAAGGGCGAGCAGTACTTC. Its protein product is CASSSSGTKGEQYF.

This clonotype was recorded at least ten times. CDR3 region: CASSWTGVVSEQYF. The CDR3 DNA sequence: TGCGCCAGCAGCTGGACAGGGGTCGTCTCCGAGCAGTACTTC. The rearrangement uses TRBV5-1 and TRBJ2-7; 9 bases match TRBD1. Germline values: CDR1 SGHRS, CDR2 YFSETQ. The ends lost 3 bases at V and 6 bases at J; junction bases unmatched: 7. This CDR3 has 14 residues.

This rearrangement joins TRBV5-1 to TRBJ1-6; D uncertain. V shed 4 bases and J shed 8 bases, with 16 bases lying between them. CDR1 and CDR2 from the germline V gene are SGHRS and YFSETQ. CDR3 size: 15 residues. CDR3 region: CASSTLTGRDSPLHF. The CDR3 DNA reads as TGCGCCAGCAGCACCCTGACCGGCCGGGATTCACCCCTCCACTTT.